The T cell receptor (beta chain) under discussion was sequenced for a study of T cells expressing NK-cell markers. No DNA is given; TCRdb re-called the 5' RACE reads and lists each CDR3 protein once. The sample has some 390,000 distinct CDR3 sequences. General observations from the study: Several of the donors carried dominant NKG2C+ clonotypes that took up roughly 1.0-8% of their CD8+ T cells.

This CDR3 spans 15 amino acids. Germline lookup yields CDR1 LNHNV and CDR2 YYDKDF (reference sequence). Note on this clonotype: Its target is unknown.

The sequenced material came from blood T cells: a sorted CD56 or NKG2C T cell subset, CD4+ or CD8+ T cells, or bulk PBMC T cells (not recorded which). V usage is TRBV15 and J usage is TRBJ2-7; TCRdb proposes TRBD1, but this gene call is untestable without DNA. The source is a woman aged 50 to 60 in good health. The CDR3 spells CATSRELGESYEQYF.